This T cell receptor (beta chain) was sequenced for a study of cytomegalovirus exposure and HLA in healthy donors. Trimming removed 3 bases from V and 8 bases from J; junction bases left unmatched: 9. The CDR3 extends over 16 amino acids. Germline V gene lookup returns CDR1 MNHNS and CDR2 SASEGT. This clone was recorded once. PCR involved 60 Vbeta and 13 Jbeta primers. Sequenced by immunoSEQ multiplex PCR; TCRdb stores in-frame clones only, minus some. Seen here are roughly 190,000 clones, 79% observed once, and the top ten hold 1.5% to 1.7%. The sequence came from a girl between 10 and 17 years old in good health and CMV-seropositive. The chain uses TRBV6-1 and TRBJ1-6; 8 positions match TRBD1. Material: PBMCs. Here the CDR3 reads CASSEGDRPLDSPLHF. DNA for the CDR3: TGTGCCAGCAGTGAGGGGGACAGGCCGCTTGATTCACCCCTCCACTTT.